This record concerns one T cell receptor (beta chain) sequence. With 60 Vbeta and 13 Jbeta primers, the PCR was carried out. Generated by immunoSEQ multiplex PCR, the TCRdb table keeps only in-frame clones and is missing some. The sample shows fewer than 150,000 clones, around four fifths of them seen only once. The record originates from a study of cytomegalovirus exposure and HLA in healthy donors. About the study: A prior analysis found about 110 million unique TCR beta sequences from 150 million to 200 million T cells.

Healthy bone marrow donors supplied every sample. The CDR3 loop spans 13 amino acids. Germline CDR1 reads SQVTM; CDR2 reads ANQGSEA. The V end was cut by 5 bases, the J end by 1 base, with 9 bases between. The sample taken for sequencing was PBMCs. The chain links TRBV29-1 to TRBJ1-3; possibly TRBD1 for D (6 bases). The clonotype comes from a man between 25 and 39 years old in good health and CMV-seronegative. The CDR3: CSVWTDSGNTIYF. For the CDR3, the DNA is TGCAGCGTTTGGACAGATTCTGGAAACACCATATATTTT.